One T cell receptor beta chain is described in this entry. Its cognate antigen is unknown. The data originate from a study of shared clonotypes between healthy human individuals. Study observations and caveats: Only blood was sampled, and tissue TCR repertoires likely differ from blood ones.

Donors were Caucasian adults residing in Nashville, Tennessee, USA. CD4+ cells yielded CD45RA+ naive and CD45RA-negative memory subsets. Original methodology: Junction-only sequences without quality scores were provided by ImmunoSEQ, so filtering was different. The repertoire was sequenced with immunoSEQ multiplex PCR; TCRdb's copy has only in-frame clones and lacks some. V and J calls and clone size come straight from that table; D and trimming were deduced from the DNA. The sample carries under 1,900,000 clones, around 98.5% recorded once. This CDR3 has 15 amino acids. The ends lost 2 bases at V and 6 bases at J; junction bases unmatched: 3. Germline V CDR1 and CDR2: MDHEN, SYDVKM.

The sample taken for sequencing was naive CD4+ T cells sorted from blood. Subset denoted: CD45RA+ positively selected. The chain joins TRBV28 to TRBJ2-5, with 13 bases identical to TRBD2. This receptor was identified in a young man in good health. In DNA form, the CDR3 reads TGTGCCAGCAGTTTAGGACTAGCGGGAGCAAAGACCCAGTACTTC. It yields the protein CASSLGLAGAKTQYF.